This T cell receptor beta chain was sequenced for a study of vaccination and CD4 T cells after COVID-19. As for this clonotype: The antigen remains undetermined.

As for treatment: roughly 10-day PBMC culture with coronavirus spike peptide pools or control peptides (ViraFEST assay). The study sequenced cultured CD4+ T cell DNA using the Oncomine TCR Beta short-read assay. Using its own MiXCR run on the PCR reads, TCRdb lists one record per CDR3 protein. The sample lists about 13,000 distinct CDR3 sequences, roughly 45% seen once, with 7.8% in the top ten. Sequencing used CD4+ T cells from blood, cultured in vitro, obtained after SARS-CoV-2 vaccination. The receptor was isolated from a human donor who had recovered from COVID-19.

The CDR3 coding sequence is TGCAGTGCTGAGCGACGGGATCCGAACACCGGGGAGCTGTTTTTT. As protein: CSAERRDPNTGELFF. This chain joins TRBV20-1 and TRBJ2-2; TRBD2 is a possible D gene (5 bases). The CDR3 consists of 15 residues. The V gene's germline CDR1 is DFQATT and CDR2 SNEGSKA (reference sequence). V was clipped by 5 bases and J by 0 bases, with 13 bases between them.